The rows below give T cell receptor beta chains drawn from one sample of a study of cytomegalovirus exposure and HLA in healthy donors. Generated by immunoSEQ multiplex PCR, the TCRdb table keeps only in-frame clones and is missing some. The profile covers about 130,000 clones, with roughly two thirds appearing a single time and roughly 1.5% taken by the ten largest. Sequencing used PBMCs. Receptor source: a man aged 25 to 45 in good health and CMV-seropositive. Each CDR3 is given with its conserved first and last residue. A D gene is named only where the DNA matches it firmly. Size tells how often a clone was seen (once, few, many) or the class of an expanded clone, and some rows leave it out.

TRBV28	.	TRBJ2-7	few	TGTGCCAGCAGTTTATCGCCTGAGACCTACGAGCAGTACTTC	CASSLSPETYEQYF
TRBV11-3	.	TRBJ2-3	.	TGTGCCAGCAGCTTTAGCGGATATGGCACAGATACGCAGTATTTT	CASSFSGYGTDTQYF
TRBV7-8	.	TRBJ1-2	.	TGTGCCAGCAGCTTAGGTCCCCCCCGGGTGAACTATGGCTACACCTTC	CASSLGPPRVNYGYTF
TRBV5-1	.	TRBJ2-1	once	TGCGCCAGCAGCTTGGCCTTGGGAGGCATCCCCTTGTCGGGTGAGCAGTTCTTC	CASSLALGGIPLSGEQFF
TRBV5-1	.	TRBJ1-2	.	TGCGCCAGCAGCTTGTCAGGGGTTCCTAACTATGGCTACACCTTC	CASSLSGVPNYGYTF
TRBV5-1	TRBD1	TRBJ1-1	.	TGCGCCAGTAACAGGGGAAACGCTGAAGCTTTCTTT	CASNRGNAEAFF
TRBV13	.	TRBJ2-7	.	TGTGCCAGCAGCTTACGGGGCGGGGGCGAGTACGAGCAGTACTTC	CASSLRGGGEYEQYF
TRBV7-9	.	TRBJ1-2	.	TGTTCCAGCAGCTTAATGGACGGACACTCCTCTGGGGGCTACACCTTC	CSSSLMDGHSSGGYTF
TRBV5-1	TRBD1	TRBJ2-1	.	TGCGCCAGCAGCGAAGGACAGGGGAGTTTTGGTGAGCAGTTCTTC	CASSEGQGSFGEQFF
TRBV7-9	.	TRBJ2-7	.	TGTGCCAGCAGGGTACTAGGTTTACGGGACGAGCAGTACTTC	CASRVLGLRDEQYF
TRBV27	.	TRBJ1-2	.	TGTGCCAGCAGTTTAGACAGGATCTATGGCTACACCTTC	CASSLDRIYGYTF
TRBV4-1	.	TRBJ1-2	.	TGCGCCAGCAGCCAAGCCGGGACACTAACTTCCTATGGCTACACCTTC	CASSQAGTLTSYGYTF
TRBV5-3	TRBD2	TRBJ2-1	.	TGTGCCAGAAGAACAGTAGCGGGGGACAATGAGCAGTTCTTC	CARRTVAGDNEQFF
TRBV18	TRBD2	TRBJ2-1	.	TGTGCCAGCTCACCGTTAGCGGGAGGGTCCTACAATGAGCAGTTCTTC	CASSPLAGGSYNEQFF
TRBV5-6	.	TRBJ1-1	.	TGTGCCAGCAGCTTGGGGCAGTTTGAAGCTTTCTTT	CASSLGQFEAFF
TRBV5-1	TRBD1	TRBJ1-1	.	TGCGCCAGCAGCTTGGGACAGGGGGCATTGCACACTGAAGCTTTCTTT	CASSLGQGALHTEAFF
TRBV19	TRBD1	TRBJ1-3	.	TGTGCCAGTAGTATAGAGGCGACAGGGAGAGGAAACACCATATATTTT	CASSIEATGRGNTIYF
TRBV7-6	TRBD2	TRBJ2-5	few	TGTGCCAGCAGCTTACTTGTCTGGCGGGAGAAGGGGGAGACCCAGTACTTC	CASSLLVWREKGETQYF
TRBV5-4	TRBD2	TRBJ2-1	.	TGTGCCAGCAGCTTGGGTTCGGGGGAGGGCCCTTTCTTC	CASSLGSGEGPFF
TRBV6-5	TRBD2	TRBJ2-7	.	TGTGCCAGCTCGGGCGGGAGGGCCTACGAGCAGTACTTC	CASSGGRAYEQYF
TRBV6-5	TRBD2	TRBJ2-7	few	TGTGCCAGCAGCGGACTAGCGGGAGTGTACGAGCAGTACTTC	CASSGLAGVYEQYF
TRBV6-5	.	TRBJ2-7	.	TGTGCCAGCCGGGAGCACGGGCCCTACGAGCAGTACTTC	CASREHGPYEQYF
TRBV5-1	.	TRBJ2-3	few	TGCGCCAGCTCCTTCTTCGAGACAGATACGCAGTATTTT	CASSFFETDTQYF
TRBV28	.	TRBJ1-4	.	TGTGCCAGCAGTTTATATCCAGTCGCAGAAAAACTGTTTTTT	CASSLYPVAEKLFF
TRBV18	TRBD2	TRBJ2-1	once	TGTGCCAGCTCACCGATCACCCGGGGTAGCGGGATATACAATGAGCAGTTCTTC	CASSPITRGSGIYNEQFF
TRBV29-1	TRBD1	TRBJ2-5	.	TGCAGCGTTGGCGGACAGGGGAGGTCCCAGTACTTC	CSVGGQGRSQYF